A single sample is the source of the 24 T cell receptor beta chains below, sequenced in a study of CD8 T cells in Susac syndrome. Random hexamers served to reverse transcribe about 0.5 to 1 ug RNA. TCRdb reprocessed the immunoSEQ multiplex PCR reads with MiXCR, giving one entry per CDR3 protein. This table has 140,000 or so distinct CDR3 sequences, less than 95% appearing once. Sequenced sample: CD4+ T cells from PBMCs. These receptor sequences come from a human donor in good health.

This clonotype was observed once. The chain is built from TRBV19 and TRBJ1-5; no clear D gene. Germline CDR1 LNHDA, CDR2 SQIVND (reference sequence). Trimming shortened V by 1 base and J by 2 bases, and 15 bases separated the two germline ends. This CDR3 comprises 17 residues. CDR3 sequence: CASSIGQHRVRNQPQHF. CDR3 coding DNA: TGTGCCAGTAGTATAGGTCAGCATAGGGTACGCAATCAGCCCCAGCATTTT. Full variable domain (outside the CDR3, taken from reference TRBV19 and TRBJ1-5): DGGITQSPKYLFRKEGQNVTLSCEQNLNHDAMYWYRQDPGQGLRLIYYSQIVNDFQKGDIAEGYSVSREKKESFPLTVTSAQKNPTAFYLCASSIGQHRVRNQPQHFGDGTRLSIL.

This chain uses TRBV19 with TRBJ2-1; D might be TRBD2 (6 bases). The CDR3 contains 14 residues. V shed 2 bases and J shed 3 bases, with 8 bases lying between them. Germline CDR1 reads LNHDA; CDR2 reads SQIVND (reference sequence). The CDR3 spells CASSIRGNYNEQFF. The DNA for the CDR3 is TGTGCCAGTAGTATACGCGGGAACTACAATGAGCAGTTCTTC.

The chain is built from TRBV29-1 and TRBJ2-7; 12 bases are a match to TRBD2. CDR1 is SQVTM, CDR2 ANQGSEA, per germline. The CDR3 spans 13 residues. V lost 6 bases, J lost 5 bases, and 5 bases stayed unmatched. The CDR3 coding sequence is TGCAGCGTCTCTAGCGGGAGGGAGAACGAGCAGTACTTC. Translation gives CSVSSGRENEQYF.

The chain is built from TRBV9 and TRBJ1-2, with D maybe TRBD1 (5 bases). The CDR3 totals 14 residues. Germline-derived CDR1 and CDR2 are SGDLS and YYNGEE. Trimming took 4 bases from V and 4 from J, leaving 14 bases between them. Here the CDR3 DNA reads TGTGCCAGCAGCCTGTCCGGGGGGATCTATGGCTACACCTTC. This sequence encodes CASSLSGGIYGYTF. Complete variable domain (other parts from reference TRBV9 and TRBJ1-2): DSGVTQTPKHLITATGQRVTLRCSPRSGDLSVYWYQQSLDQGLQFLIQYYNGEERAKGNILERFSAQQFPDLHSELNLSSLELGDSALYFCASSLSGGIYGYTFGSGTRLTVV.

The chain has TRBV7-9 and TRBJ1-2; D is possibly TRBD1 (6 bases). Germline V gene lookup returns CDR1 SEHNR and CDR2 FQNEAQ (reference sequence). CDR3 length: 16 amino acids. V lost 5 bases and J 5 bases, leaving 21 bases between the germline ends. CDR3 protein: CASSPVTGKRLYGYTF. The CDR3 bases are TGTGCCAGCAGCCCGGTGACAGGCAAGAGGCTATATGGCTACACCTTC.

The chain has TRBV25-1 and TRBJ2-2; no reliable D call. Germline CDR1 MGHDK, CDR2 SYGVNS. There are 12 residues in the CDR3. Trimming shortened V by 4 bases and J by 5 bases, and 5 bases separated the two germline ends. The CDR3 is CASSGYTGELFF. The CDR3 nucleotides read TGTGCCAGCAGTGGCTATACCGGGGAGCTGTTTTTT.

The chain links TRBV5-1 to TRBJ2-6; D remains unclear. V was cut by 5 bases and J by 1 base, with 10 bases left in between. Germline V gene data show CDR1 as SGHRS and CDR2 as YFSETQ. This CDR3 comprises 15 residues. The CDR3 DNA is TGCGCCAGCAGGGATTTTCGGTCTGGGGCCAACGTCCTGACTTTC. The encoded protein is CASRDFRSGANVLTF. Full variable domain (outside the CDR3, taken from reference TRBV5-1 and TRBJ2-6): KAGVTQTPRYLIKTRGQQVTLSCSPISGHRSVSWYQQTPGQGLQFLFEYFSETQRNKGNFPGRFSGRQFSNSRSEMNVSTLELGDSALYLCASRDFRSGANVLTFGAGSRLTVL.

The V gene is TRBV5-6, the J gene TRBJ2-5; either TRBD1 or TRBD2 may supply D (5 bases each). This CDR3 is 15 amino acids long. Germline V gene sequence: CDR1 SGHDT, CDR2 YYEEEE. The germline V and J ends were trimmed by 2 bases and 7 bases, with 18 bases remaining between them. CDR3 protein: CASSFGTEPRATQYF. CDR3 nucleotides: TGTGCCAGCAGCTTCGGGACGGAGCCTCGCGCGACCCAGTACTTC.

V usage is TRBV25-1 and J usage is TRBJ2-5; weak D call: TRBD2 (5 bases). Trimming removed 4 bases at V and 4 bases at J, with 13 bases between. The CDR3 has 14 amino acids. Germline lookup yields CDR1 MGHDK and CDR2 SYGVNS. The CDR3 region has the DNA TGTGCCAGCAGTGTCGGGGTTGGAGGAGAGACCCAGTACTTC. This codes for CASSVGVGGETQYF. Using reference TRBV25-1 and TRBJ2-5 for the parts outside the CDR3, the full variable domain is EADIYQTPRYLVIGTGKKITLECSQTMGHDKMYWYQQDPGMELHLIHYSYGVNSTEKGDLSSESTVSRIRTEHFPLTLESARPSHTSQYLCASSVGVGGETQYFGPGTRLLVL.

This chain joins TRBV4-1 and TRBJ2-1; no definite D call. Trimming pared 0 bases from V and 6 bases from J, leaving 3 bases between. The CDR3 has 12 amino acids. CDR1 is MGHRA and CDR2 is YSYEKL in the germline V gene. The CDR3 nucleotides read TGCGCCAGCAGCCAAGAGGCCAATGAGCAGTTCTTC. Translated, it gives CASSQEANEQFF.

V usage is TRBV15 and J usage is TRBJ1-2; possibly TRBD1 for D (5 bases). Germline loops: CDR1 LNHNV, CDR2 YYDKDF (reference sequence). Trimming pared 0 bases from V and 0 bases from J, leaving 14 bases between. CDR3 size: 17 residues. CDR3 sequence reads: CATSRDLSRGANYGYTF. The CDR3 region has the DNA TGTGCCACCAGCAGAGATCTTTCACGGGGGGCTAACTATGGCTACACCTTC.

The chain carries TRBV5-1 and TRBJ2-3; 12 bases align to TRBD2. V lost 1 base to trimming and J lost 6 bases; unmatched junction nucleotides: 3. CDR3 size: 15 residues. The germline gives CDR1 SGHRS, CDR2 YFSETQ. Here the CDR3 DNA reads TGCGCCAGCAGCTTGCTAGCGGGAGGGCCGGATACGCAGTATTTT. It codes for CASSLLAGGPDTQYF.

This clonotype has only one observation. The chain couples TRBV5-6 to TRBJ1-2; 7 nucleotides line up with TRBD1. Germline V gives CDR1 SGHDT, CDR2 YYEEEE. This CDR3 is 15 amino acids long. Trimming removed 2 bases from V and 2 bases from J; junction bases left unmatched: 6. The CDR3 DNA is TGTGCCAGCAGCTTACAGGGACAGAACAACTATGGCTACACCTTC. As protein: CASSLQGQNNYGYTF.

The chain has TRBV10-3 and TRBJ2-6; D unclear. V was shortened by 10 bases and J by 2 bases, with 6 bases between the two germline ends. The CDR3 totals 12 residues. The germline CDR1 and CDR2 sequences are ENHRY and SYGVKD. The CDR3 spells CATSAGANVLTF. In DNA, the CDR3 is TGTGCCACCTCCGCTGGGGCCAACGTCCTGACTTTC.

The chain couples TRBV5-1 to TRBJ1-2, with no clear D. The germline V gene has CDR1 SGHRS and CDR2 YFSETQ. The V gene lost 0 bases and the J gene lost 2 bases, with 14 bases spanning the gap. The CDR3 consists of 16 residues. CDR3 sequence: CASSLALRPPNYGYTF. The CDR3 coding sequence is TGCGCCAGCAGCTTGGCCCTTAGGCCCCCAAACTATGGCTACACCTTC.

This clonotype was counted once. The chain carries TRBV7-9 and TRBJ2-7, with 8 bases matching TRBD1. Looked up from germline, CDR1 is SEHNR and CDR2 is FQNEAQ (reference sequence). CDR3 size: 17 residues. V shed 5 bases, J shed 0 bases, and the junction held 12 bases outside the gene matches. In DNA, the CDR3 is TGTGCCAGCAGCACCCCCGGGACAGGCTTAAGCTCCTACGAGCAGTACTTC. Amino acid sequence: CASSTPGTGLSSYEQYF.

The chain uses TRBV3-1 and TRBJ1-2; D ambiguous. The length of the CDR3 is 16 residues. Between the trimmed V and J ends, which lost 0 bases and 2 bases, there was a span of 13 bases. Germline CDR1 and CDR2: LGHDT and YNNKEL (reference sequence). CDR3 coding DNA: TGTGCCAGCAGCCAAGATAATGTCGGAGGGAACTATGGCTACACCTTC. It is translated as CASSQDNVGGNYGYTF.

CDR3 coding DNA: TGTGCCAGCAGCAAGCTTGGGCATGGGACTCGCGAGCAGTACTTC. Its translation: CASSKLGHGTREQYF. This chain joins TRBV21-1 and TRBJ2-7; the DNA was not compared with TRBD2, the D call given in the table. TRBV21-1 is a pseudogene locus. The CDR3 totals 15 residues.

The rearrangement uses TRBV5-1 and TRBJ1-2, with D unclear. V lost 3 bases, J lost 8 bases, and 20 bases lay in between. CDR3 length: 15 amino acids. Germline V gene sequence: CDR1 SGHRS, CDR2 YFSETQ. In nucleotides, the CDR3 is TGCGCCAGCAGCTCGAGCATTTCCCGGGCGGACGGCTACACCTTC. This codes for CASSSSISRADGYTF.

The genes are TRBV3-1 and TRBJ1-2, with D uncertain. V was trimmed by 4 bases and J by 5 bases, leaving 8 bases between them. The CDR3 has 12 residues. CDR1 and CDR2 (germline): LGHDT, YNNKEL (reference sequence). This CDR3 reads CASSPGWYGYTF. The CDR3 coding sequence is TGTGCCAGCAGCCCCGGGTGGTATGGCTACACCTTC.

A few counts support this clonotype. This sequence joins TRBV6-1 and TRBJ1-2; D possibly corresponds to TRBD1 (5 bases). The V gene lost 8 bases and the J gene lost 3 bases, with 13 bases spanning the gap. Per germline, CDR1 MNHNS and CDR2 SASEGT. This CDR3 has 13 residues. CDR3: CASSLTGDYGYTF. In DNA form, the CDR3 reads TGTGCCAGCTCACTCACGGGGGACTATGGCTACACCTTC.

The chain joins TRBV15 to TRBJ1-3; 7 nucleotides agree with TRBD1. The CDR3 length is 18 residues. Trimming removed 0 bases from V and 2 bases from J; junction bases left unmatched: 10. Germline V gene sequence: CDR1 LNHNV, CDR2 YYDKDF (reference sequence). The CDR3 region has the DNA TGTGCCACCAGCAGAGATCAGAGGACAGGATTTCCTGGAAACACCATATATTTT. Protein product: CATSRDQRTGFPGNTIYF. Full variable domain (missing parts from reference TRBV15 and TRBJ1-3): DAMVIQNPRYQVTQFGKPVTLSCSQTLNHNVMYWYQQKSSQAPKLLFHYYDKDFNNEADTPDNFQSRRPNTSFCFLDIRSPGLGDTAMYLCATSRDQRTGFPGNTIYFGEGSWLTVV.

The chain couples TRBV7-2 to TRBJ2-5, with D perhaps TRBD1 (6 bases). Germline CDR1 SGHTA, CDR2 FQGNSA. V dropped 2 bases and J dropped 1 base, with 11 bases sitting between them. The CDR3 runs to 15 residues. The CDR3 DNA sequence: TGTGCCAGCAGCTTACTGGGGACATTCCAAGAGACCCAGTACTTC. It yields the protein CASSLLGTFQETQYF.

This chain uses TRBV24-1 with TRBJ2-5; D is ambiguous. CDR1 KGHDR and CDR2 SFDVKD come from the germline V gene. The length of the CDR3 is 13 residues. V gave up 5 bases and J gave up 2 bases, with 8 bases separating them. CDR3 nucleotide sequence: TGTGCCACCAGTGGGGCTGTGCAAGAGACCCAGTACTTC. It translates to CATSGAVQETQYF.